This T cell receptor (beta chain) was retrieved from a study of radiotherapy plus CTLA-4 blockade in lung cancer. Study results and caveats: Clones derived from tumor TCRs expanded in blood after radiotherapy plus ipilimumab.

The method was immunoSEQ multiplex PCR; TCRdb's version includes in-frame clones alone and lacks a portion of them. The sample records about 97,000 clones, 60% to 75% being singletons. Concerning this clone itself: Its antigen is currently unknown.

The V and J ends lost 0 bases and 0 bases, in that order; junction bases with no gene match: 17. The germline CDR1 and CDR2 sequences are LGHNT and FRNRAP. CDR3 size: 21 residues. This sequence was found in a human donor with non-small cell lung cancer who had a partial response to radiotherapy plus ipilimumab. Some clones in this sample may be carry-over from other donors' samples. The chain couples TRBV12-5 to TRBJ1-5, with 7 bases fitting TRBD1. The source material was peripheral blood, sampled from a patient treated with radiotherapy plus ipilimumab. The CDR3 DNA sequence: TGTGCTAGTGGTTTGGTACGGGGCAGGGGGAAGGGGGCCTCTAGCAATCAGCCCCAGCATTTT. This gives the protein CASGLVRGRGKGASSNQPQHF.